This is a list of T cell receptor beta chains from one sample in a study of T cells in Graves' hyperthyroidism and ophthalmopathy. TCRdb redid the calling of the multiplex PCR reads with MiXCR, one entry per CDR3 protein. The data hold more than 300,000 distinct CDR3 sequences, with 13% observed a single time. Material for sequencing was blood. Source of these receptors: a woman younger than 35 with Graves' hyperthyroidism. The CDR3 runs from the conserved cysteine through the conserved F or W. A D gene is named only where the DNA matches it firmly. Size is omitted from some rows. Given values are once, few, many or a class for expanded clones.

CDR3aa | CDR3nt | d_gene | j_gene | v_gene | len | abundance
CAWSTGGLTEAFF | TGTGCCTGGAGTACGGGGGGCTTAACTGAAGCTTTCTTT | . | TRBJ1-1 | TRBV30 | 13 | .
CASSVDGRPWNYGYTF | TGTGCCAGCAGCGTAGATGGGAGGCCCTGGAACTATGGCTACACCTTC | . | TRBJ1-2 | TRBV9 | 16 | many
CASSFDRGNEKLFF | TGCGCCAGCAGCTTCGACAGGGGAAATGAAAAACTGTTTTTT | TRBD1 | TRBJ1-4 | TRBV5-1 | 14 | many
CAIFDRVNNEQFF | TGTGCCATCTTTGATCGGGTTAACAATGAGCAGTTCTTC | . | TRBJ2-1 | TRBV10-3 | 13 | many
CASRAEAPGSYEQYF | TGTGCCAGCAGAGCCGAGGCCCCTGGCTCCTACGAGCAGTACTTC | . | TRBJ2-7 | TRBV6-2/TRBV6-3 | 15 | many
CASRAGGGLTDTQYF | TGTGCCAGCAGAGCGGGGGGCGGACTCACAGATACGCAGTATTTT | TRBD2 | TRBJ2-3 | TRBV7-2 | 15 | many
CASSVPDGHYGYTF | TGTGCCAGCAGCGTACCGGACGGGCACTATGGCTACACCTTC | . | TRBJ1-2 | TRBV5-4 | 14 | .
CATSDTRTNGYTF | TGTGCCACCAGTGATACCCGGACGAATGGCTACACCTTC | . | TRBJ1-2 | TRBV24-1 | 13 | few
CASSQEGLARLGNEQFF | TGCGCCAGCAGCCAAGAGGGTCTAGCCAGGCTGGGCAATGAGCAGTTCTTC | . | TRBJ2-1 | TRBV4-3 | 17 | many
CASSRAEAYQETQYF | TGTGCCAGCAGTCGGGCAGAGGCTTACCAAGAGACCCAGTACTTC | . | TRBJ2-5 | TRBV6-1 | 15 | .
CASNPGQVETQYF | TGTGCCAGCAATCCCGGACAAGTAGAGACCCAGTACTTC | . | TRBJ2-5 | TRBV7-9 | 13 | few
CASSYVAGGQGKTQYF | TGTGCCAGCAGCTACGTAGCGGGGGGGCAGGGAAAGACCCAGTACTTC | TRBD2 | TRBJ2-5 | TRBV7-2 | 16 | few
CASSLGSLETQYF | TGTGCTAGCAGCTTAGGTAGCTTGGAGACCCAGTACTTC | . | TRBJ2-5 | TRBV7-7 | 13 | .
CASSTAGLAKNIQYF | TGTGCCAGCAGTACTGCGGGTTTAGCCAAAAACATTCAGTACTTC | . | TRBJ2-4 | TRBV6-2/TRBV6-3 | 15 | many
CSARFGNEKLFF | TGCAGTGCTAGATTTGGAAATGAAAAACTGTTTTTT | . | TRBJ1-4 | TRBV20-1 | 12 | many
CASSVQGPGANVLTF | TGTGCCAGTAGTGTCCAGGGGCCTGGGGCCAACGTCCTGACTTTC | . | TRBJ2-6 | TRBV19 | 15 | few
CASSYSGGDYGYTF | TGTGCCAGCAGTTACTCTGGGGGAGACTATGGCTACACCTTC | . | TRBJ1-2 | TRBV6-5 | 14 | many